This T cell receptor beta chain was recovered during a study of blood T cell repertoires in COVID-19 (dated by TCRdb to the early 2020s). Study-wide context: The collaborator samples originated in the United States, Italy and Spain and spanned the acute and convalescent phases of COVID-19. The repertoires were made available in a free public database intended to serve as a resource for research on the immune response to SARS-CoV-2. HLA class I and class II types, where available, came from metadata supplied by the sample provider rather than from assay-based typing. Samples were obtained from the ongoing ImmuneRACE study (first 160 participants) and from approximately 1,200 subjects provided by 6 global collaborators. Nearly every sample came with metadata listing a de-identified subject ID, COVID-19 status, age in years and sex. Subjects who had been exposed to COVID-19, were actively infected with it, or had recovered from it provided the deeply sampled blood TCRbeta repertoires that made up the dataset. The prospective study material was composed of cDNA or gDNA derived from T cells, B-cell-depleted T cells, or PBMCs.

As for this clone: Its recognized antigen is unknown. The input lacks base qualities; no much larger clone sits a single base away.

Looking up the germline V gene yields CDR1 SGHAT and CDR2 FQNNGV. V was cut back by 5 bases and J by 0 bases, leaving a gap of 13 bases between them. From the cysteine up to the phenylalanine, the CDR3 has a length of 16 residues. The CDR3 DNA has 48 bases and is translated from base 1. Collaborating institutions collected whole blood in K2EDTA tubes following their own protocols. For TCRbeta analysis, collaborator samples were shipped as frozen whole blood, as isolated PBMCs, or as DNA extracted from either sample type. TCRbeta CDR3 regions were amplified from genomic DNA using the immunoSEQ Assay, a bias-controlled multiplex PCR. The authors' analysis ran thus. The number of nucleated cells in each sample was estimated by amplification of reference gene primers within the assay. Sequence reads were collapsed and filtered to measure the absolute abundance of every unique TCRbeta CDR3 rearrangement. For each sample, productive Simpson clonality was calculated as the square root of Simpson's diversity index over productive rearrangements. This is the immuneACCESS table as TCRdb keeps it, with only in-frame sequences that have V and J called. A part of the clones is gone; compared with another copy, unresolved V genes explain less than half, and the rest is unexplained. V and J calls plus clone size are reproduced from that table; the DNA served to infer D and trimming. The sample table holds 150,000 to 200,000 clones, of which roughly four fifths were seen once. The top ten constitute around 5.2% of the sample.

What the research found in general, with its limitations: The quantity of clinical and demographic metadata differed by source and by participant and was supplied without curation.

The specimen sequenced was peripheral blood. The chain uses TRBV11-2 and TRBJ1-4; perhaps TRBD1 is the D gene, with 5 bases matching. The TCR was taken from a woman aged 30 to 39 with acute or convalescent COVID-19. The DNA sequence is TGTGCCAGCAGCGAAAGGGGATCCGCAACTAATGAAAAACTGTTTTTT. The encoded protein is CASSERGSATNEKLFF.